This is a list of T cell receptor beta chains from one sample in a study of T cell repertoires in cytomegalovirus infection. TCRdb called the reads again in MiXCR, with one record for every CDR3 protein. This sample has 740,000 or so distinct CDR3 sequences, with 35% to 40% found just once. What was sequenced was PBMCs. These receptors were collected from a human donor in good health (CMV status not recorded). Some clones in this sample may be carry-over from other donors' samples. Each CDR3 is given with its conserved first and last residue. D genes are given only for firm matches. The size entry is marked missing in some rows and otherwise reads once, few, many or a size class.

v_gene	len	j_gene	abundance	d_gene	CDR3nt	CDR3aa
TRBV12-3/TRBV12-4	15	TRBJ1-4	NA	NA	TGTGCCAGCAGTTACAGAAAGGGCACTAATGAAAAACTGTTTTTT	CASSYRKGTNEKLFF
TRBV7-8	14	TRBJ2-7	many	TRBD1	TGTGCCAGCAGCCCGACAGGGGCCCGATACGAGCAGTACTTC	CASSPTGARYEQYF
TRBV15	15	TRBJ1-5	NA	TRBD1	TGTGCCACCAGCAGACAGGGGACAGCAAATCAGCCCCAGCATTTT	CATSRQGTANQPQHF
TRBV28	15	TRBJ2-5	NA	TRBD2	TGTGCCAGCAGTTTACGCCTAGCGGGGTTTGAGACCCAGTACTTC	CASSLRLAGFETQYF
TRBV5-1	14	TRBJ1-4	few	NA	TGCGCCAGCAGCCTCACAGGGAATAATGAAAAACTGTTTTTT	CASSLTGNNEKLFF
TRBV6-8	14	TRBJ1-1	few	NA	TGTGCCAGCAACTTACAGCCTATGAACACTGAAGCTTTCTTT	CASNLQPMNTEAFF
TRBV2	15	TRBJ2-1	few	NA	TGTGCCAGCAGTGCTTTGAGGGTCCCCTACAATGAGCAGTTCTTC	CASSALRVPYNEQFF
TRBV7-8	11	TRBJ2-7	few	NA	TGTGCCAGCAGCATGGTGGGGCCGACTCACTTC	CASSMVGPTHF
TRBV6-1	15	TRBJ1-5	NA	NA	TGTGCCAGCAGAGGGGGGGCCTCCAGCAATCAGCCCCAGCATTTT	CASRGGASSNQPQHF
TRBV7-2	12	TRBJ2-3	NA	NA	TGTGCCAGCAGCCTTCGTGGAGATCCGCAGTATTTT	CASSLRGDPQYF
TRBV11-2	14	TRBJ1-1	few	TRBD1	TGTGCCAGCAGCTCGACAGGGCGGTACACTGAAGCTTTCTTT	CASSSTGRYTEAFF
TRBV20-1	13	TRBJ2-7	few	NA	TGCAGTGCTAGAGGCGTGGCCAGCTACGAGCAGTACTTC	CSARGVASYEQYF
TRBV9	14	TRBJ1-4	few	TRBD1	TGTGCCAGCAGCGGCCGGGACAGTAATGAAAAACTGTTTTTT	CASSGRDSNEKLFF
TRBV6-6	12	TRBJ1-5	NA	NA	TGTGCCGTTTGGTATAGCAATCAGCCCCAGCATTTT	CAVWYSNQPQHF
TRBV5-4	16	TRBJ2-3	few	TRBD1	TGTGCCAGCAGCCGACCAGGACAGGGGATCACAGATACGCAGTATTTT	CASSRPGQGITDTQYF
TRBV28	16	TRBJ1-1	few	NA	TGTGCCAGCAGTTCCCCAGCGGGGACTCAGAACACTGAAGCTTTCTTT	CASSSPAGTQNTEAFF
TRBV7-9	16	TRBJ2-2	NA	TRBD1	TGTGCCAGCAGCCCAACTTCCGGGACAGGGCCAGGGGAGCTGTTTTTT	CASSPTSGTGPGELFF
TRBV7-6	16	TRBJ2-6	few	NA	TGTGCCAGCACCCCAATAAGGGGAGCTGGGGCCAACGTCCTGACTTTC	CASTPIRGAGANVLTF
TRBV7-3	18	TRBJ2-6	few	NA	TGTGCCAGCAGCTCGAGGACGGGTTCCGACTCTGGGGCCAACGTCCTGACTTTC	CASSSRTGSDSGANVLTF
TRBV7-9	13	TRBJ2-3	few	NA	TGTGCCAGCAGCTTAGAAGGGGTGGATACGCAGTATTTT	CASSLEGVDTQYF
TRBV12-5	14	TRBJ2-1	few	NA	TGTGCTAGTGGTTTCGAGGGGTCCGACAATGAGCAGTTCTTC	CASGFEGSDNEQFF
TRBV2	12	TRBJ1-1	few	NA	TGTGCCAGCAAGTTAGGGGACACTGAAGCTTTCTTT	CASKLGDTEAFF
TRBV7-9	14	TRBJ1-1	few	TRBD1	TGTGCCAGCAGCACCCGGGACAGAAACACTGAAGCTTTCTTT	CASSTRDRNTEAFF
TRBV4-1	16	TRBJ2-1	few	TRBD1	TGCGCCAGCAGCCAAGATAGAACAGGGGTGGACAATGAGCAGTTCTTC	CASSQDRTGVDNEQFF
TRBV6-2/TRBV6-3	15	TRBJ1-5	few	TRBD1	TGTGCCAGCAGTTCCCTGGACAGGTCTGATCAGCCCCAGCATTTT	CASSSLDRSDQPQHF
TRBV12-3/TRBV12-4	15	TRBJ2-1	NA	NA	TGTGCCAGCAGTGCCCCGAGACTGGTACACCATGAGGAGTTCTTC	CASSAPRLVHHEEFF
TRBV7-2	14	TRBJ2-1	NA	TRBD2	TGTGCCAGCAGCTTGTCCCTAGCGGTGAATGAGCAGTTCTTC	CASSLSLAVNEQFF
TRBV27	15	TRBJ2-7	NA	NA	TGTGCCAGCAGCATTCGACTCACCTCAAAGGACGAGCAGTACTTC	CASSIRLTSKDEQYF
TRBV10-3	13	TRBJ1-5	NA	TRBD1	TGTGCCATCAGAGGGACAGTTAGTCAGCCCCAGCATTTT	CAIRGTVSQPQHF
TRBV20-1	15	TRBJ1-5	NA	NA	TGCAGTGCTAGGCCCGGGGGCGCTCCCAATCAGCCCCAGCATTTT	CSARPGGAPNQPQHF
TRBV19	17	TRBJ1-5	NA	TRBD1	TGTGCCAGTAGTAAACGGGGGACAGATTATAGCAATCAGCCCCAGCATTTT	CASSKRGTDYSNQPQHF
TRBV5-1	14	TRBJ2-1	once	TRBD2	TGCGCCAGCACGGCGGCGGGAGGTAGTAATGAGCAGTTCTTC	CASTAAGGSNEQFF
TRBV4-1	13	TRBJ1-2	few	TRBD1	TGCGCCAGCAGCCAAATAACAGGGGTTGGCTACACCTTC	CASSQITGVGYTF
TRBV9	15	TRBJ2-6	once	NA	TGTGCCAGCAGCGTAGGACAGAGGGGGGCCAACGTCCTGACTTTC	CASSVGQRGANVLTF
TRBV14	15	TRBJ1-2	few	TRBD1	TGTGCCAGCAGCCAAGTAGGGGACAGGGCTTATGGCTACACCTTC	CASSQVGDRAYGYTF
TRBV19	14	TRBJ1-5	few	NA	TGTGCCAGTAACGAGCAGTTAGGGGCCCAGCCCCAGCATTTT	CASNEQLGAQPQHF
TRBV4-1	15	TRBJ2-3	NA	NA	TGCGCCAGCAGCCAAGAGCGCCCTAGCACAGATACGCAGTATTTT	CASSQERPSTDTQYF
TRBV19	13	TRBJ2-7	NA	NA	TGTGCCAGTAGTATAGATCCCGGCATCCAGCAGTACTTC	CASSIDPGIQQYF
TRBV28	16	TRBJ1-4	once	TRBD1	TGTGCCAGCACCCAAGCCGGGACAGTCACTAATGAAAAACTGTTTTTT	CASTQAGTVTNEKLFF
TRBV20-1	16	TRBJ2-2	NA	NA	TGCAGTGCCCCGCAGCCGGACAGAACGCACACCGGGGAGCTGTTTTTT	CSAPQPDRTHTGELFF
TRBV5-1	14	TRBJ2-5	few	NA	TGCGCCAGCAGCCCCTGGATTACCGAAGAGACCCAGTACTTC	CASSPWITEETQYF
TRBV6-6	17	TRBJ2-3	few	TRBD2	TGTGCCAGCAGCCCTCGGGTGATAGCGGGAGAGACAGATACGCAGTATTTT	CASSPRVIAGETDTQYF
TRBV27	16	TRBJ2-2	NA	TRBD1	TGTGCCAGCAGTTTATCTAGGGGACAGGGTGTTGAGGAGCTGTTTTTT	CASSLSRGQGVEELFF
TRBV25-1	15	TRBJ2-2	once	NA	TGTGCCAGCAGTTTTCCGGGACGTAGCACCGGGGAGCTGTTTTTT	CASSFPGRSTGELFF
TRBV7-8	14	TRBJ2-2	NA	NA	TGTGCCAGCAGCTTATTCGGAGTCACCGGGGAGCTGTTTTTT	CASSLFGVTGELFF
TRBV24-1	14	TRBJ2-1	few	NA	TGTGCCACCACCGGCTCTCCTCTCGGGAATGAGCAGTTCTTC	CATTGSPLGNEQFF
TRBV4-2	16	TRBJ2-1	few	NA	TGTGCCAGCAGCCAAGATTCAGGGGTAGCCTACAATGAGCAGTTCTTC	CASSQDSGVAYNEQFF
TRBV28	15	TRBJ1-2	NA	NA	TGTGCCAGCAGCCGAATAACGGGGGAATACTATGGCTACACCTTC	CASSRITGEYYGYTF
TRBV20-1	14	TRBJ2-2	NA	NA	TGCAGTGCCCCGGACTCCTCCTATCTTGGGGAGCTGTTTTTT	CSAPDSSYLGELFF
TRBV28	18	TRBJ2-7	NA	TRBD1	TGTGCCAGCAGTTCTACCCGGGACAGGGTGCGGGATTCCTACGAGCAGTACTTC	CASSSTRDRVRDSYEQYF
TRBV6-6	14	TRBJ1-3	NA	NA	TGTGCCAGCAGTTATGAGACCTCTGGAAACACCATATATTTT	CASSYETSGNTIYF
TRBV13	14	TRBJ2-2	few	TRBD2	TGTGCCAGCCAAGGACTAGCGGCGACCGGGGAGCTGTTTTTT	CASQGLAATGELFF
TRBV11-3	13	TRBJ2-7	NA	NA	TGTGCCAGCAGCCCAGGGGCCTATGACGAGCAGTACTTC	CASSPGAYDEQYF
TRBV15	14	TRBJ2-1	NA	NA	TGTGCCACCAGCAGCGGGACTGGGTACAATGAGCAGTTCTTC	CATSSGTGYNEQFF
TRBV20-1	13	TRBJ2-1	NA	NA	TGCAGTGCCACGGGTGGTATTGGGTATGAGCAGTTCTTC	CSATGGIGYEQFF
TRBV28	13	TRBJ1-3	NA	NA	TGTGCCGGGGGACCGAGATCTGGAAACACCATATATTTT	CAGGPRSGNTIYF
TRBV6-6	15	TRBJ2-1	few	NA	TGTGCCAGCAGACCTAACCCGGGGCCTCAGGGTGAGCAGTTCTTC	CASRPNPGPQGEQFF